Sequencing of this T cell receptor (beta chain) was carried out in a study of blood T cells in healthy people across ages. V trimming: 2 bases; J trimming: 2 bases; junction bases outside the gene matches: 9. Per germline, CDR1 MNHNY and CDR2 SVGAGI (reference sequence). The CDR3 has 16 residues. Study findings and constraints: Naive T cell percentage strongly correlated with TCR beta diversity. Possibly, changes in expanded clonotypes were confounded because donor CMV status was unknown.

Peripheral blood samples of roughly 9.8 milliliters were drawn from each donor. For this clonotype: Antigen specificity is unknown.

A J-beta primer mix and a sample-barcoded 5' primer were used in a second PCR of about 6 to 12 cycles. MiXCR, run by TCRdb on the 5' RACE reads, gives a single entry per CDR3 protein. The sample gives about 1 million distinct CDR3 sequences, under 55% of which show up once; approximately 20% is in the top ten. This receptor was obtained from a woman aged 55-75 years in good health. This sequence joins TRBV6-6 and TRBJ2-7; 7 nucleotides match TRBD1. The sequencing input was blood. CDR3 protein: CASSYPRTGDPYEQYF. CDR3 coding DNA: TGTGCCAGCAGTTACCCGAGGACAGGTGATCCCTACGAGCAGTACTTC.